These T cell receptor beta chains were read from a single sample in a study of Ad26.COV2.S vaccination and SARS-CoV-2 variants. Assay used: immunoSEQ multiplex PCR; TCRdb lists only in-frame clones, some missing. This table holds about 370,000 clones, less than 90% found once. The sample here was peripheral blood, taken in a trial of Ad26.COV2.S vaccine versus placebo. The receptors were gathered from a person aged 18-65 years who received the Ad26.COV2.S COVID-19 vaccine or a placebo. CDR3s include the opening cysteine and the closing phenylalanine or tryptophan. D genes are given only for firm matches. The size field is filled for only some rows; it gives once, few, many or a size class.

D: TRBD1
J: TRBJ1-2
V: TRBV10-3
size: few
length: 17
DNA: TGTGCCATCAGTGAGTCGGGACAGGGATTAACTAACTATGGCTACACCTTC
CDR3: CAISESGQGLTNYGYTF

D: -
J: TRBJ1-4
V: TRBV6-1
size: -
length: 15
DNA: TGTGCCAGCAGTGAAGCGGGACCTCTTAATGAAAAACTGTTTTTT
CDR3: CASSEAGPLNEKLFF

D: -
J: TRBJ1-3
V: TRBV6-1
size: once
length: 15
DNA: TGTGCCAGCAGACCTACAGGGAGCTCTGGAAACACCATATATTTT
CDR3: CASRPTGSSGNTIYF

D: -
J: TRBJ1-3
V: TRBV5-8
size: -
length: 13
DNA: TGTGCCAGCAGCTTCTCCAGTGGAAACACCATATATTTT
CDR3: CASSFSSGNTIYF

D: TRBD1
J: TRBJ1-1
V: TRBV7-2
size: -
length: 16
DNA: TGTGCCAGCAGCCTCGCTACAGGGGGGGCGTACACTGAAGCTTTCTTT
CDR3: CASSLATGGAYTEAFF

D: TRBD2
J: TRBJ2-3
V: TRBV29-1
size: -
length: 13
DNA: TGCAGCCAGCGGGGGGCTAGCACAGATACGCAGTATTTT
CDR3: CSQRGASTDTQYF

D: -
J: TRBJ2-7
V: TRBV10-2
size: once
length: 15
DNA: TGCGCCAGCAGTGAACTCGGTTACAGCTCCTACGAGCAGTACTTC
CDR3: CASSELGYSSYEQYF

D: TRBD1
J: TRBJ1-2
V: TRBV20-1
size: -
length: 11
DNA: TGCAGTGCTATGACAGGGGTCGGCTACACCTTC
CDR3: CSAMTGVGYTF

D: -
J: TRBJ1-4
V: TRBV4-1
size: -
length: 16
DNA: TGCGCCAGCAGCCAATCTTTACAGGGCCGGGGGGAAAAACTGTTTTTT
CDR3: CASSQSLQGRGEKLFF

D: -
J: TRBJ1-5
V: TRBV20-1
size: few
length: 14
DNA: TGCAGTGCTAGTAGCAGCTATAGCAATCAGCCCCAGCATTTT
CDR3: CSASSSYSNQPQHF

D: TRBD2
J: TRBJ2-5
V: TRBV6-5
size: -
length: 15
DNA: TGTGCCAGCAGTTACGCGGGGGGGCCCCAAGAGACCCAGTACTTC
CDR3: CASSYAGGPQETQYF

D: -
J: TRBJ1-6
V: TRBV3-1/TRBV3-2
size: few
length: 15
DNA: TGTGCCAGCAGCCTCCGAGTGGGTATCAATTCACCCCTCCACTTT
CDR3: CASSLRVGINSPLHF

D: -
J: TRBJ2-7
V: TRBV11-2
size: -
length: 15
DNA: TGTGCCAGCAGCTTAGGTTTCGAGGGTGGGTACGAGCAGTACTTC
CDR3: CASSLGFEGGYEQYF

D: TRBD1
J: TRBJ1-1
V: TRBV15
size: -
length: 15
DNA: TGTGCCACCAGCAGGTCCGGGACAGGAAACACTGAAGCTTTCTTT
CDR3: CATSRSGTGNTEAFF

D: -
J: TRBJ1-1
V: TRBV6-5
size: -
length: 12
DNA: TGTGCCAGCCTGGGTGGGTCGACTGAAGCTTTCTTT
CDR3: CASLGGSTEAFF

D: TRBD1
J: TRBJ1-5
V: TRBV19
size: few
length: 20
DNA: TGTGCCAGTAGTAGGTATAGAGGGACAGGGATGGACTTTGGGAATCAGCCCCAGCATTTT
CDR3: CASSRYRGTGMDFGNQPQHF

D: TRBD1
J: TRBJ1-5
V: TRBV15
size: -
length: 18
DNA: TGTGCCACCAGCAGGTACGACAGGGGACTCGTTAACAATCAGCCCCAGCATTTT
CDR3: CATSRYDRGLVNNQPQHF

D: TRBD2
J: TRBJ2-1
V: TRBV2
size: -
length: 18
DNA: TGTGCCAGCACGACTAGCGGGGGCCTACTAACGCCCTACAATGAGCAGTTCTTC
CDR3: CASTTSGGLLTPYNEQFF

D: TRBD1
J: TRBJ1-2
V: TRBV2
size: few
length: 16
DNA: TGTGCCAGCAGCGAACGTCCCGGGACAGGGATCAGTGGCTACACCTTC
CDR3: CASSERPGTGISGYTF

D: -
J: TRBJ1-2
V: TRBV3-1/TRBV3-2
size: -
length: 13
DNA: TGTGCCAGCAGCCAAATAGGGAGCTATGGCTACACCTTC
CDR3: CASSQIGSYGYTF

D: TRBD1
J: TRBJ1-1
V: TRBV9
size: -
length: 14
DNA: TGTGCCAGCAGCTTTCGGACAGGGAACACTGAAGCTTTCTTT
CDR3: CASSFRTGNTEAFF

D: -
J: TRBJ2-2
V: TRBV10-3
size: -
length: 11
DNA: TGTGCCATCAGTGAAGGGGGGGAGCTGTTTTTT
CDR3: CAISEGGELFF

D: TRBD1
J: TRBJ2-3
V: TRBV11-2
size: -
length: 16
DNA: TGTGCCAGCAGCTGGACCGGGACAGGGACCGGGAATACGCAGTATTTT
CDR3: CASSWTGTGTGNTQYF

D: -
J: TRBJ1-2
V: TRBV28
size: once
length: 17
DNA: TGTGCCAGCAGTACCCTAGACCTTAGTGAGAATAACTATGGCTACACCTTC
CDR3: CASSTLDLSENNYGYTF

D: -
J: TRBJ2-1
V: TRBV2
size: -
length: 16
DNA: TGTGCCAGCAGTGAAACCCGGGACACCTTCTACAGTGAGCAGTTCTTC
CDR3: CASSETRDTFYSEQFF

D: -
J: TRBJ1-3
V: TRBV7-9
size: -
length: 16
DNA: TGTGCCAGCAGCTTCCCAGACAGGTTAGCTGGAAACACCATATATTTT
CDR3: CASSFPDRLAGNTIYF

D: -
J: TRBJ1-2
V: TRBV6-5
size: -
length: 14
DNA: TGTGCCAGCAGTTACTCGCGGGGAACGGGAGGCTACACCTTC
CDR3: CASSYSRGTGGYTF

D: -
J: TRBJ2-4
V: TRBV6-5
size: -
length: 14
DNA: TGTGCCAGCAGTAAGCCGGACAGTAAAAACATTCAGTACTTC
CDR3: CASSKPDSKNIQYF

D: TRBD1
J: TRBJ1-1
V: TRBV6-6
size: -
length: 16
DNA: TGTGCCAGCAGTTACGCTCCACAGGGGGAAAGCCTTGAAGCTTTCTTT
CDR3: CASSYAPQGESLEAFF

D: -
J: TRBJ2-2
V: TRBV7-9
size: -
length: 17
DNA: TGTGCCAGCAGCTTTCAGGCTGACTCCGCGAACACCGGGGAGCTGTTTTTT
CDR3: CASSFQADSANTGELFF

D: TRBD1
J: TRBJ1-6
V: TRBV3-1/TRBV3-2
size: -
length: 14
DNA: TGTGCCAGCAGCCAAGGGGACAGGGGTTCACCCCTCCACTTT
CDR3: CASSQGDRGSPLHF

D: TRBD1
J: TRBJ1-6
V: TRBV5-8
size: -
length: 18
DNA: TGTGCCAGCAGCTTACGACAGGGTGGGAGCTCCTATAATTCACCCCTCCACTTT
CDR3: CASSLRQGGSSYNSPLHF

D: TRBD2
J: TRBJ2-7
V: TRBV19
size: -
length: 15
DNA: TGTGCCAGTAGTGCCTCGACTAGCGGGGTTTACGAGCAGTACTTC
CDR3: CASSASTSGVYEQYF